The subject of this entry is one T cell receptor (beta chain). What it recognizes is unknown. The record originates from a study of cytomegalovirus exposure and HLA in healthy donors. Study results and caveats: Within an earlier analysis, most TCR beta V segments proved productive either about 87% or about 30% of the time. Overall, about 160 TCR beta chains were annotated as cytomegalovirus-associated.

Trimming cost V 3 bases and J 2 bases; bases outside gene matches: 9. CDR1 SGHVS and CDR2 FQNEAQ come from the germline V gene. The CDR3 is made up of 18 amino acids. The study ran its PCR with 60 Vbeta and 13 Jbeta primers. Measured with immunoSEQ multiplex PCR; TCRdb has only the in-frame clones, and not every one. The profile covers about 200,000 clones, with 70% to 90% appearing a single time and approximately 2.2% taken by the ten largest. The sample consisted of PBMCs. The TCR originated in a woman between 45 and 65 years old in good health and CMV-seronegative. This chain uses TRBV7-8 with TRBJ2-7, with 14 bases matching TRBD2. CDR3 bases: TGTGCCAGCAGCTTCTCTTGGACTAGCGGGAGGAGGGCCTACGAGCAGTACTTC. Translation: CASSFSWTSGRRAYEQYF.